This passage covers 23 T cell receptor beta chains from one sample sequenced in a study of blood T cell repertoires in COVID-19. The data were produced by immunoSEQ multiplex PCR, yet TCRdb's version contains in-frame clones alone and is incomplete. The repertoire holds roughly 300,000 clones, with around 92% as singletons. The sequenced material came from peripheral blood. The receptors were gathered from a woman in her twenties or thirties with COVID-19, enrolled during active disease.

The chain couples TRBV2 to TRBJ2-2; 7 nucleotides line up with TRBD1. The V gene's germline CDR1 is SNHLY and CDR2 FYNNEI. V was clipped by 9 bases and J by 5 bases; unmatched bases: 6. CDR3 length: 13 residues. CDR3: CASNRGRTGELFF. The CDR3 region has the DNA TGTGCCAGTAATAGGGGGCGGACCGGGGAGCTGTTTTTT.

The V and J genes are TRBV5-6 and TRBJ1-5, with 10 bases aligning to TRBD1. Losses at the gene ends were 1 base for V and 6 bases for J; bases not matched to a gene: 10. The V gene's germline CDR1 is SGHDT and CDR2 YYEEEE. The CDR3 has 17 residues. The CDR3, as DNA: TGTGCCAGCAGCTTGTTCGAGACAGGGGGCGGGCGTCAGCCCCAGCATTTT. Translating gives CASSLFETGGGRQPQHF. Variable domain in full (rest from reference TRBV5-6 and TRBJ1-5): DAGVTQSPTHLIKTRGQQVTLRCSPKSGHDTVSWYQQALGQGPQFIFQYYEEEERQRGNFPDRFSGHQFPNYSSELNVNALLLGDSALYLCASSLFETGGGRQPQHFGDGTRLSIL.

This chain uses TRBV5-1 with TRBJ1-1; 7 bases are a match to TRBD1. The CDR3 length is 16 residues. Losses at the gene ends were 0 bases for V and 4 bases for J; bases not matched to a gene: 9. Germline CDR1 is SGHRS and CDR2 is YFSETQ. CDR3 in DNA: TGCGCCAGCAGCTTGGAACAACAGGGGTTGGGCACTGAAGCTTTCTTT. This sequence encodes CASSLEQQGLGTEAFF.

This chain connects TRBV11-3 to TRBJ2-5; TRBD1 matches at 7 bases. With V trimmed by 4 bases and J by 2 bases, 4 bases remained unmatched. This CDR3 contains 14 residues. In germline, CDR1 is SGHNT, CDR2 YENEEA. The CDR3 region is CASSSRTGQETQYF. In DNA, the CDR3 is TGTGCCAGCAGCTCCCGGACAGGACAAGAGACCCAGTACTTC.

This sequence joins TRBV19 and TRBJ1-1; 10 nucleotides match TRBD1. Germline V lookup: CDR1 LNHDA, CDR2 SQIVND (reference sequence). With 3 bases clipped from V and 3 bases from J, the junction kept 4 bases outside the gene matches. The CDR3 extends over 15 amino acids. CDR3 region: CASSMGDRGYTEAFF. The CDR3 DNA is TGTGCCAGTAGTATGGGGGACAGGGGATACACTGAAGCTTTCTTT.

The chain uses TRBV21-1 and TRBJ2-3; the table's D gene call, TRBD1, was not cross checked with the DNA. TRBV21-1 corresponds to a pseudogene. The CDR3 extends over 12 amino acids. The chain's CDR3 is CASLGGTDTQYF. CDR3 DNA: TGTGCCAGCCTAGGGGGCACAGATACGCAGTATTTT.

The V call is TRBV10-3, the J call TRBJ1-4, with no clear D. V lost 2 bases, J lost 5 bases, and 6 bases lay in between. Germline V lookup: CDR1 ENHRY, CDR2 SYGVKD. CDR3 length: 13 amino acids. In DNA form, the CDR3 reads TGTGCCATCAGTGAGGGAGAGAATGAAAAACTGTTTTTT. Residues: CAISEGENEKLFF.

V is TRBV12-3 or TRBV12-4 and J is TRBJ1-2; TRBD1 agrees at 8 bases. The V segment lost 6 bases and the J segment 4 bases; nucleotides outside the gene matches: 4. The CDR3 loop spans 13 amino acids. Here the CDR3 DNA reads TGTGCCAGCAGCCCTGGACAGGGCTATGGCTACACCTTC. Its translation: CASSPGQGYGYTF.

CDR3 sequence reads: CSAGHPPTLHF. The CDR3, as DNA: TGCAGTGCCGGTCACCCGCCTACCCTCCACTTT. The chain combines TRBV20-1 with TRBJ1-6; no reliable D call. V gave up 6 bases and J gave up 14 bases, with 14 bases separating them. Germline-derived CDR1 and CDR2 are DFQATT and SNEGSKA (reference sequence). This CDR3 region has 11 residues.

This clone was found once. The genes are TRBV4-3 and TRBJ2-3, with 8 bases aligning to TRBD2. The J segment lost 1 base and the V segment lost 0 bases, leaving 9 bases of the junction unmatched. The CDR3 has 18 amino acids. In germline, CDR1 is LGHNA, CDR2 YSLEER. The CDR3 region is CASSQDGPAGGRTDTQYF. In DNA form, the CDR3 reads TGCGCCAGCAGCCAAGATGGGCCTGCGGGGGGTCGCACAGATACGCAGTATTTT.

This chain joins TRBV19 and TRBJ2-1; the D is unclear. Germline V gives CDR1 LNHDA, CDR2 SQIVND (reference sequence). CDR3 length equals 14 residues. Trimming pared 2 bases from V and 5 bases from J, leaving 10 bases between. The chain's CDR3 is CASSIIGLHNEQFF. DNA for the CDR3: TGTGCCAGTAGTATAATTGGGCTGCACAATGAGCAGTTCTTC.

This clone came up once. The V call is TRBV19, the J call TRBJ2-5; D perhaps matches TRBD2 (7 bases). V lost 3 bases to trimming and J lost 4 bases, with 15 bases between them. This CDR3 has 15 amino acids. The germline V gene has CDR1 LNHDA and CDR2 SQIVND (reference sequence). The CDR3 sequence: CASSIGGGLGETQYF. Written as DNA, the CDR3 is TGTGCCAGTAGTATCGGCGGGGGCCTGGGAGAGACCCAGTACTTC.

To note about this clone: Its ends do not fully match the called genes, so a read error is possible. The chain employs TRBV19 and TRBJ1-3; D is undetermined. Germline assignment: CDR1 LNHDA and CDR2 SQIVND (reference sequence). The CDR3 has 12 amino acids. This chain's CDR3 is CASSIGLASEAF. The CDR3 DNA follows: TGTGCCAGTAGTATAGGGTTGGCCAGCGAGGCGTTT. The whole variable domain, filled in from reference TRBV19 and TRBJ1-3, reads DGGITQSPKYLFRKEGQNVTLSCEQNLNHDAMYWYRQDPGQGLRLIYYSQIVNDFQKGDIAEGYSVSREKKESFPLTVTSAQKNPTAFYLCASSIGLASEAFGEGSWLTVV.

This sequence joins TRBV7-6 and TRBJ2-2, with D possibly being TRBD2 (5 bases). Trimming took off 1 base at V and 0 bases at J, with 12 bases between the two ends. The germline V gene encodes CDR1 SGHVS and CDR2 FNYEAQ. The CDR3 runs to 17 residues. CDR3 sequence: CASSLVEGIPNTGELFF. The CDR3 DNA follows: TGTGCCAGCAGCTTAGTCGAGGGAATCCCGAACACCGGGGAGCTGTTTTTT.

The chain carries TRBV2 and TRBJ2-4; a weak D match, TRBD1 (6 bases). The CDR3 consists of 13 residues. The germline CDR1 and CDR2 sequences are SNHLY and FYNNEI. Trimming stripped 4 bases from V and 12 bases from J, with 16 bases between. CDR3 sequence (DNA): TGTGCCAGCAGTGGACAGGATGGAGTATATCAGTACTTC. Amino acids: CASSGQDGVYQYF.

This chain links TRBV19 with TRBJ2-3, with 9 bases fitting TRBD2. V gave up 6 bases and J gave up 1 base; unmatched junction bases: 8. Per germline, CDR1 LNHDA and CDR2 SQIVND (reference sequence). The length of the CDR3 is 16 residues. The CDR3, as DNA: TGTGCCAGTAGCCCCCTTGGCGGGGGGGGCACAGATACGCAGTATTTT. This codes for CASSPLGGGGTDTQYF.

J is TRBJ1-2 and V is TRBV14; 7 positions match TRBD1. CDR1 SGHDN and CDR2 FVKESK come from the germline V gene. V trimming: 4 bases; J trimming: 8 bases; junction bases outside the gene matches: 7. There are 13 residues in the CDR3. The DNA of the CDR3 is TGTGCCAGCAGCCGGGTCGCAGGGGGAGGCTACACCTTC. Translation: CASSRVAGGGYTF.

The chain links TRBV11-2 to TRBJ1-1; D perhaps matches TRBD1 (5 bases). CDR1 SGHAT and CDR2 FQNNGV come from the germline V gene. The CDR3 totals 15 residues. With 1 base removed from V and 1 base from J, the gap between germline ends came to 10 bases. CDR3 amino acids: CASSLGRGRNTEAFF. The CDR3 nucleotides are TGTGCCAGCAGCTTAGGTCGGGGGAGGAACACTGAAGCTTTCTTT. Variable domain in full (rest from reference TRBV11-2 and TRBJ1-1): EAGVAQSPRYKIIEKRQSVAFWCNPISGHATLYWYQQILGQGPKLLIQFQNNGVVDDSQLPKDRFSAERLKGVDSTLKIQPAKLEDSAVYLCASSLGRGRNTEAFFGQGTRLTVV.

The chain recombines TRBV2 with TRBJ2-7, with D possibly TRBD1 on 6 matching bases. The CDR3 is made up of 12 amino acids. Trimming shortened V by 4 bases and J by 9 bases, and 13 bases separated the two germline ends. Germline V gene data show CDR1 as SNHLY and CDR2 as FYNNEI. The CDR3 nucleotides read TGTGCCAGCAGTGGGCAGGGGTGGGCGCAGTACGTC. Translated: CASSGQGWAQYV.

V gene TRBV9 combines with J gene TRBJ2-7; 8 bases line up with TRBD1. The CDR3 covers 15 residues. Trimming took 4 bases from V and 2 from J; bases not matched to a gene: 8. CDR1 and CDR2 (germline): SGDLS, YYNGEE. DNA for the CDR3: TGTGCCAGCAGCTATGGACAGGGACTTACCTACGAGCAGTACTTC. Residues: CASSYGQGLTYEQYF.

The rearrangement uses TRBV5-4 and TRBJ1-2; 7 nucleotides line up with TRBD1. The CDR3 is 15 amino acids. The germline gives CDR1 SGHNT, CDR2 YYREEE (reference sequence). V shed 1 base and J 5 bases; nucleotides not matched to a gene: 8. As DNA, the CDR3 is TGTGCCAGCAGCTTGCGCACAGGGGACCTTTATGGCTACACCTTC. Its translation is CASSLRTGDLYGYTF.

The rearrangement joins TRBV19 to TRBJ1-4, with 9 bases lining up with TRBD1. The CDR3 totals 14 residues. Trimming removed 4 bases from V and 5 bases from J; junction bases left unmatched: 2. Looked up from germline, CDR1 is LNHDA and CDR2 is SQIVND (reference sequence). The CDR3 DNA follows: TGTGCCAGTAGTACCGGGACAGGGAATGAAAAACTGTTTTTT. Its translation is CASSTGTGNEKLFF.

The chain combines TRBV29-1 with TRBJ1-6, with 10 bases that match TRBD1. V dropped 6 bases and J dropped 8; count of bases not matched to a gene: 4. The CDR3 runs 13 residues. Germline CDR1 is SQVTM and CDR2 is ANQGSEA. In DNA form, the CDR3 reads TGCAGCGTGGGACAGGGGAGGGATTCACCCCTCCACTTT. Residues: CSVGQGRDSPLHF. Full variable domain (outside the CDR3, taken from reference TRBV29-1 and TRBJ1-6): SAVISQKPSRDICQRGTSLTIQCQVDSQVTMMFWYRQQPGQSLTLIATANQGSEATYESGFVIDKFPISRPNLTFSTLTVSNMSPEDSSIYLCSVGQGRDSPLHFGNGTRLTVT.